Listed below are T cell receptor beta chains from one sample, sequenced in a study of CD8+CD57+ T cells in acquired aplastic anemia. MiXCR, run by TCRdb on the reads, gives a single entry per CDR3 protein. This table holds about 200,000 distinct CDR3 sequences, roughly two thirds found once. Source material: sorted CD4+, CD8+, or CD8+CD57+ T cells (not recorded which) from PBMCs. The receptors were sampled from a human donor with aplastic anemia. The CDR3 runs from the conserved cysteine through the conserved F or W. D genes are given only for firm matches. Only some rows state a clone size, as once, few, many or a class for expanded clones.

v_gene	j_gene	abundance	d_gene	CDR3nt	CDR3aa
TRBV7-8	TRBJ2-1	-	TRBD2	TGTGCCAGCAGCAAGACTCCAGCGGGGACCGGTGAGCAGTTCTTC	CASSKTPAGTGEQFF
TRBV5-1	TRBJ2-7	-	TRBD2	TGCGCCAGCAGCTTCGGAGGGTATAGACTAGCGGAAAGCTACGAGCAGTACTTC	CASSFGGYRLAESYEQYF
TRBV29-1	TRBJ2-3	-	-	TGCAGCTTGGTGGCGGGAAGCACAGATACGCAGTATTTT	CSLVAGSTDTQYF
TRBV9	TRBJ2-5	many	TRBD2	TGTGCCAGCAGTCCGGGCCGGGGGGGTAAGGAGACCCAGTACTTC	CASSPGRGGKETQYF
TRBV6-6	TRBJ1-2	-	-	TGTGCCAGCAGTTTCCATAGCTCTTATGGCTACACCTTC	CASSFHSSYGYTF
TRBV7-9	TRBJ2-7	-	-	TGTGCCAGCAGCTTTCCCCGACTAGATAACTACGAGCAGTACTTC	CASSFPRLDNYEQYF
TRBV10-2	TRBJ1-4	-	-	TGTGCCAGCAGCCAAGATGGGACCGCAACTAATGAAAAACTGTTTTTT	CASSQDGTATNEKLFF
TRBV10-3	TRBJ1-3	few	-	TGTGCCATCAGTGATGGGAGCTCTGGAAACACCATATATTTT	CAISDGSSGNTIYF
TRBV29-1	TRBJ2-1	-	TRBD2	TGCAGCGTTGGCCCTCCCCATCTAGCGGGAACTGAGCAGTTCTTC	CSVGPPHLAGTEQFF
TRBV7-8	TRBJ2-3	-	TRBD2	TGTGCCAGCACCCAGGGGTGGCGGGGGGGCGATACGCAGTATTTT	CASTQGWRGGDTQYF
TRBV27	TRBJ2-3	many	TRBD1	TGTGCCAGCAGTTTCGTTAGGGGACAGGTCACAGATACGCAGTATTTT	CASSFVRGQVTDTQYF
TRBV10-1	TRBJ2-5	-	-	TGCGCCAGCAACAGGGAGCAAGAGACCCAGTACTTC	CASNREQETQYF
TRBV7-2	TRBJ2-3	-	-	TGTGCCAGCAGCCCGAGGCTTCAGTCCACAGATACGCAGTATTTT	CASSPRLQSTDTQYF
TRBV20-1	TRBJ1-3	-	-	TGCAGTGCTTCTCGGACAGACTTGGATGGAAACACCATATATTTT	CSASRTDLDGNTIYF
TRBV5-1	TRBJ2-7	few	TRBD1	TGCGCCAGCAGCCCGCCAAGGACAGGGGGCGCCGAGCAGTACTTC	CASSPPRTGGAEQYF
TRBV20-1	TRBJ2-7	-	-	TGCAGTGCCCACAGGGCCGACGAGCAGTACTTC	CSAHRADEQYF
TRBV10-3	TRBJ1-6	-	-	TGTGCCATCAGTGAGGTTTACAGAAGCTCCTATAATTCACCCCTCCACTTT	CAISEVYRSSYNSPLHF
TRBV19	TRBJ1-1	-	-	TGTGCCAGTATCCGAGGGACGGAGAACACTGAAGCTTTCTTT	CASIRGTENTEAFF
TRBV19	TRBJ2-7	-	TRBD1	TGTGCCAGTAGTTGGGGACAGGGAGGCGCCTACGAGCAGTACTTC	CASSWGQGGAYEQYF
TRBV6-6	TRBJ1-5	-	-	TGTGCCAGCAGTGTAAGTATCGGAGATAGCAATCAGCCCCAGCATTTT	CASSVSIGDSNQPQHF
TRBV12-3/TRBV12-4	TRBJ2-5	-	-	TGTGCCAGCAGTCAGTCCGGGACACTTCAAGAGACCCAGTACTTC	CASSQSGTLQETQYF
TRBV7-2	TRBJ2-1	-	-	TGTGCCAGCAGCTTACACAGGGTCAATGAGCAGTTCTTC	CASSLHRVNEQFF
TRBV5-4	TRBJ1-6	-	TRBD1	TGTGCCAGCAGCAGATCCGGGACAGCCAATTCACCCCTCCACTTT	CASSRSGTANSPLHF
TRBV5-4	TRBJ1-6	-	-	TGTGCCAGCAGCTTGGACTCGGAGATGGTGTATTCACCCCTCCACTTT	CASSLDSEMVYSPLHF
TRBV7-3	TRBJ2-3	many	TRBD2	TGTGCCAGCAGCTTAAGCGGGGGGGCCTTCACAGATACGCAGTATTTT	CASSLSGGAFTDTQYF
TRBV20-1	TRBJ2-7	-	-	TGCAGTGCAAAGAGTCGGGACAATAACTACGAGCAGTACTTC	CSAKSRDNNYEQYF
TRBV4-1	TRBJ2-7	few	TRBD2	TGCGCCAGCAGCCAACTAGCGGGGGAGCAGTACTTC	CASSQLAGEQYF
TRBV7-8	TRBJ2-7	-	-	TGTGCCAGCAGCCCAAGCTCGCACTACGAGCAGTACTTC	CASSPSSHYEQYF
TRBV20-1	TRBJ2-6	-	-	TGCAGTGCTACTACCCCTGGGGCCAACGTCCTGACTTTC	CSATTPGANVLTF
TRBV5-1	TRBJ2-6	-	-	TGCGCCAGCAGCTTGGAACCTCACGGACCGTCTGGGGCCAACGTCCTGACTTTC	CASSLEPHGPSGANVLTF
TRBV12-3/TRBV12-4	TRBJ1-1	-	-	TGTGCCAGCAGTTTAAAGGGGTTTGGGACTGAAGCTTTCTTT	CASSLKGFGTEAFF
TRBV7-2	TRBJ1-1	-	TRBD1	TGTGCCAGCAGCTTAGCCGGACAGGGTCGGACTGAAGCTTTCTTT	CASSLAGQGRTEAFF
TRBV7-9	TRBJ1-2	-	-	TGTGCCAGCAGCTTAGCGCAGGCAGACTATGGCTACACCTTC	CASSLAQADYGYTF